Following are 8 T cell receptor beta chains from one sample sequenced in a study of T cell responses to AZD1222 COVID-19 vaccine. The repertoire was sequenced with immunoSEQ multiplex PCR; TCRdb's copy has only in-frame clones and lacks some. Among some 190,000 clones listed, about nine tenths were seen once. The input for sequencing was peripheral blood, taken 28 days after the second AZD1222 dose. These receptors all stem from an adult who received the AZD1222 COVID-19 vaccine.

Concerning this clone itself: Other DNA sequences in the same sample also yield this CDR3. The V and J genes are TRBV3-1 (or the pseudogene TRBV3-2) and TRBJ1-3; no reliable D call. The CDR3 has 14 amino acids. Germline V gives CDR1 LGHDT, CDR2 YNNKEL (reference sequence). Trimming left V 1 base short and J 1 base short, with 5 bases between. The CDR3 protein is CASSQGGSGNTIYF. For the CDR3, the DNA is TGTGCCAGCAGCCAAGGTGGTTCTGGAAACACCATATATTTT.

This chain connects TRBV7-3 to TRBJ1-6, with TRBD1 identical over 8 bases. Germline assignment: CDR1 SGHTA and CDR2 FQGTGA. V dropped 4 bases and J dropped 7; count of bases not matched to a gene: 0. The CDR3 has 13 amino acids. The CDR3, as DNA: TGTGCCAGCAGCTGGACAGGGAATTCACCCCTCCACTTT. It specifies CASSWTGNSPLHF.

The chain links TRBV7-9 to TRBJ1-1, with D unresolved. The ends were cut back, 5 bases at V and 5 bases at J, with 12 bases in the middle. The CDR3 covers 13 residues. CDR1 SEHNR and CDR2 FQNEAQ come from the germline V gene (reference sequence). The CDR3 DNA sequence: TGTGCCAGCAGCCAGCGGGGAGGGACTGAAGCTTTCTTT. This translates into CASSQRGGTEAFF.

CDR3 in amino acids: CATSLTDTGELFF. Written as DNA, the CDR3 is TGTGCCACCAGCCTGACAGACACCGGGGAGCTGTTTTTT. The gene calls are TRBV24-1 and TRBJ2-2; possibly TRBD1 for D (5 bases). Germline V gene sequence: CDR1 KGHDR, CDR2 SFDVKD. The CDR3 has 13 residues. V was cut by 7 bases and J by 3 bases, with 8 bases left in between.

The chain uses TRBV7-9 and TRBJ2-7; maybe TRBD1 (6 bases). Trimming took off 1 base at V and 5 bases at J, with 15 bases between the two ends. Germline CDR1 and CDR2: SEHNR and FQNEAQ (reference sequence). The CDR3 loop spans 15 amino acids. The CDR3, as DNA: TGTGCCAGCAGCTTAGTGCTGGGGGCGGTCCACGAGCAGTACTTC. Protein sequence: CASSLVLGAVHEQYF.

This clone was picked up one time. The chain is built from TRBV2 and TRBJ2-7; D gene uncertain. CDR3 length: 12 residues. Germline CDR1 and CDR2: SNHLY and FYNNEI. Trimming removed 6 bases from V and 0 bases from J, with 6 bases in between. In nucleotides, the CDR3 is TGTGCCAGCAGGTCCTACTCCTACGAGCAGTACTTC. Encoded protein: CASRSYSYEQYF.

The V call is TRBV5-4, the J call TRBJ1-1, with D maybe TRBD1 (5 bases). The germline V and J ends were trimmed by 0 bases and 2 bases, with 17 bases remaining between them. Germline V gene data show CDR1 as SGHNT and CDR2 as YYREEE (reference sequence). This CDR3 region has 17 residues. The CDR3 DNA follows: TGTGCCAGCAGCTTGGGGTTTTCCGGGACGGTAAACACTGAAGCTTTCTTT. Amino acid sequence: CASSLGFSGTVNTEAFF.

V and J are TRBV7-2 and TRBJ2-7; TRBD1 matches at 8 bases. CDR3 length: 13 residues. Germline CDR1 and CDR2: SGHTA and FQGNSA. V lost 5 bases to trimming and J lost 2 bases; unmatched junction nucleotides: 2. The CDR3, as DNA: TGTGCCAGCAGCCAGGGGGCCCCCTACGAGCAGTACTTC. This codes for CASSQGAPYEQYF.